This T cell receptor (beta chain) was sequenced in a study of cytomegalovirus exposure and HLA in healthy donors. Study-level findings and limits: Presence/absence analyses treated sequencing depth as roughly uniform across donors.

The PCR had 60 Vbeta and 13 Jbeta primers. Libraries were prepared by immunoSEQ multiplex PCR; TCRdb keeps only in-frame clonotypes and omits some of them. The sample has 70,000 to 95,000 clones; 79% are singletons. Turning to this clone: The antigen is undetermined.

The V segment lost 6 bases and the J segment 0 bases; nucleotides outside the gene matches: 8. Germline-derived CDR1 and CDR2 are MNHEY and SVGAGI. The CDR3 consists of 15 residues. This TCR came from a woman aged 40 to 55 in good health and CMV-seropositive. The sequencing input was PBMCs. This chain links TRBV6-5 with TRBJ2-7; 7 bases agree with TRBD1. For the CDR3, the DNA is TGTGCCAGCAGGGAGAACAGGGGAAGCTCCTACGAGCAGTACTTC. Its protein is CASRENRGSSYEQYF.